Given below is one T cell receptor (beta chain) in context. Its antigen is not known. The PCR employed 60 Vbeta primers together with 13 Jbeta primers. TCRdb keeps only in-frame clones here, not all; method: immunoSEQ multiplex PCR. The sample has some 98,000 clones; over 75% are singletons. Per germline, CDR1 KGHSH and CDR2 LQKENI. V was clipped by 2 bases and J by 0 bases, with 7 bases between them. The CDR3 loop spans 14 amino acids. This sample stems from a study of cytomegalovirus exposure and HLA in healthy donors. Study summary: Membership in the Caucasian-associated ancestry cluster was found for approximately 85% of nearly 400 genotyped donors. Study observations and caveats: Most TCR sequences proved rare, with some public TCRs found in many donors.

Healthy bone marrow donors formed the donor group. Sequencing input: PBMCs. This clonotype was sampled from a female donor in good health and CMV-seropositive. The chain links TRBV18 to TRBJ1-1; no firm D call. CDR3 sequence: CASSPGSLNTEAFF. The CDR3 DNA reads as TGTGCCAGCTCACCAGGGAGCTTGAACACTGAAGCTTTCTTT.